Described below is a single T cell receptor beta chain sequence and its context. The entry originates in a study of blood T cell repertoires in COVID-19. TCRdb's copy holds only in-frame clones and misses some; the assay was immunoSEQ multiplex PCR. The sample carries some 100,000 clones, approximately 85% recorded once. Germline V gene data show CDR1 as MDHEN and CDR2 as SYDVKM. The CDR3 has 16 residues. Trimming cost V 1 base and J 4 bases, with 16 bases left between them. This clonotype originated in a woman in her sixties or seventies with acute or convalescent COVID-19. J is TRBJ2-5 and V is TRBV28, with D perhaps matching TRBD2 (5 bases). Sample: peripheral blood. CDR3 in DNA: TGTGCCAGCAGTTTATCGCTAGCCGTCATCCGAGAGACCCAGTACTTC. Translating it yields CASSLSLAVIRETQYF. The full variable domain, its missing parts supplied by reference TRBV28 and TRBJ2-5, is DVKVTQSSRYLVKRTGEKVFLECVQDMDHENMFWYRQDPGLGLRLIYFSYDVKMKEKGDIPEGYSVSREKKERFSLILESASTNQTSMYLCASSLSLAVIRETQYFGPGTRLLVL.